Here is one TCR beta chain with its context. The authors' processing: The authors estimated nucleated cell counts from reference gene primer amplification. TCRdb's table, derived via immunoSEQ multiplex PCR, lists solely in-frame clones and lacks some. The V and J calls and clone size come from that table; D and trimming were worked out from the DNA. The sample includes 250,000 or so clones, 70% to 90% of them seen just once. The sample originates from a study of blood T cell repertoires in COVID-19. Turning to the study itself: Sites across the United States, Italy and Spain contributed samples from acute and convalescent COVID-19. PBMCs, B-cell-depleted T cells, or T cells were the source of the cDNA or gDNA that made up the material.

The specimen was peripheral blood. This TCR derives from a woman between 65 and 79 years old with active or convalescent COVID-19.

The CDR3 is CASSLRDRDLSYEQYF. The CDR3 DNA is TGCGCCAGCAGCCTCCGGGACAGGGATTTGTCATACGAGCAGTACTTC. The chain couples TRBV4-3 to TRBJ2-7; 9 bases fit TRBD1. After removal of 4 bases from V and 4 bases from J, the junction contained 11 bases not matched to a gene. CDR3 length equals 16 residues. CDR1 LGHNA and CDR2 YSLEER come from the germline V gene.